Described below is a single T cell receptor (beta chain) sequence and its context. Its matching antigen is unknown. Since a much larger clone is just one base distant, this may be a read error. No conserved phenylalanine or tryptophan is present at the end of the CDR3, so a read error is the likely explanation. Amplification of TCR beta CDR3 regions used RNA as the template. The HTBI primer set served for first-round RT-PCR of the TCR CDR3. TCRdb re-analysed the multiplex PCR reads in MiXCR, keeping a single row per CDR3 protein. The data hold 250,000 to 400,000 distinct CDR3 sequences, with roughly an eighth observed a single time. This CDR3 has 14 amino acids. Germline trimming cut 1 base from V and 5 bases from J; bases unmatched to any gene: 4. The germline gives CDR1 SGHAT, CDR2 FQNNGV. The data were taken from a study of T cells in Graves' hyperthyroidism and ophthalmopathy. Overall study results and limits: A 13 V-J signature model discriminated ophthalmopathy versus stable hyperthyroidism.

The TCR comes from a woman in her forties with Graves' ophthalmopathy. Material: blood. The chain combines TRBV11-2 with TRBJ1-1; 7 nucleotides align to TRBD1. The CDR3 loop is CASSLGQGRTEAFL. CDR3 in DNA: TGTGCCAGCAGCTTAGGACAGGGCCGTACTGAAGCTTTCCTT.